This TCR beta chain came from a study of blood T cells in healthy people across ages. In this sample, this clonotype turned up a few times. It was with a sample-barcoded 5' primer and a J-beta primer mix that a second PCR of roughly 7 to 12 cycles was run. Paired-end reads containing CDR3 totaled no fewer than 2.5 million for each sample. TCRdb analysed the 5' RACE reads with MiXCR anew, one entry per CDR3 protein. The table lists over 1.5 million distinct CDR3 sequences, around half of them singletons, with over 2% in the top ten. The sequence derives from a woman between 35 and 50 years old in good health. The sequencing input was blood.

CDR3 DNA: TGTGCCAGCAGCCCCGCGGGGGGGAAAGAGACCCAGTACTTC. Translation: CASSPAGGKETQYF. This sequence joins TRBV9 and TRBJ2-5; 9 bases fit TRBD2. Germline V lookup: CDR1 SGDLS, CDR2 YYNGEE. The CDR3 loop spans 14 amino acids. V shed 4 bases and J 3 bases; nucleotides not matched to a gene: 4.